Below are 18 T cell receptor beta chains sequenced from a single sample in a study of regulatory T cells in long-lasting Graves disease. As for time point: newly diagnosed GD, antithyroid drugs for less than 3 months. After RNA was extracted from PBMCs, the TCR library was made from it. CDR3-region Arm-PCR and iRepertoire HTBI primers produced the TCR beta libraries. TCRdb processed the multiplex PCR reads anew with MiXCR; each CDR3 protein has one entry. The sample holds around 460,000 distinct CDR3 sequences, approximately 15% seen once. This sample also appeared in a second study, on T cells in Graves' hyperthyroidism and ophthalmopathy.

Sample: peripheral blood mononuclear cells (PBMCs), taken at new diagnosis, from a patient treated with antithyroid drugs. The receptor set was obtained from a woman between 50 and 59 years old with Graves disease.

This clonotype was counted ten times or more. The rearrangement joins TRBV20-1 to TRBJ2-1; unclear D gene. The CDR3 length is 11 residues. V was trimmed by 3 bases and J by 8 bases, leaving 8 bases between them. CDR1 DFQATT and CDR2 SNEGSKA come from the germline V gene (reference sequence). CDR3 in DNA: TGCAGTGCTAGTAGTAGCTATGAGCAGTTCTTC. Its protein is CSASSSYEQFF.

The CDR3 region is CASSSLPGTQSTDTQYF. The CDR3 nucleotides are TGTGCCAGCAGCTCCCTCCCCGGGACACAAAGCACAGATACGCAGTATTTT. The J gene is TRBJ2-3, the V gene TRBV7-9; maybe TRBD1 (6 bases). Between the trimmed V and J ends, which lost 4 bases and 0 bases, there was a span of 17 bases. The CDR3 contains 17 residues. Looked up from germline, CDR1 is SEHNR and CDR2 is FQNEAQ (reference sequence).

This clonotype has a count of ten or more. V and J are TRBV7-9 and TRBJ2-3; D is uncertain. Looked up from germline, CDR1 is SEHNR and CDR2 is FQNEAQ (reference sequence). Trimming cost V 1 base and J 3 bases, with 14 bases left between them. There are 16 residues in the CDR3. For the CDR3, the DNA is TGTGCCAGCAGCTTAGTCAACCGAGGACGTACAGATACGCAGTATTTT. Translating gives CASSLVNRGRTDTQYF.

This clonotype was counted ten times or more. The genes are TRBV10-3 and TRBJ1-5; 7 bases are shared with TRBD1. Losses at the gene ends were 0 bases for V and 10 bases for J; bases not matched to a gene: 9. Germline CDR1 reads ENHRY; CDR2 reads SYGVKD. The CDR3 is 15 residues long. The CDR3 DNA reads TGTGCCATCAGTGAGTCCGGGACAGCCCCCATCCCCCAGCATTTT. Its protein is CAISESGTAPIPQHF.

The sample holds a few counts of this clonotype. This sequence joins TRBV30 and TRBJ2-7; perhaps TRBD1 as D (6 bases). This CDR3 spans 16 amino acids. V was cut by 0 bases and J by 0 bases, with 15 bases left in between. Germline V gene data show CDR1 as GTSNPN and CDR2 as SVGIG (reference sequence). DNA for the CDR3: TGTGCCTGGAGTGTAATCGGCCAGGGGACCTCCTACGAGCAGTACTTC. Translating it yields CAWSVIGQGTSYEQYF.

V gene TRBV11-2 combines with J gene TRBJ2-2; D is unclear. Per the germline V gene, CDR1 is SGHAT and CDR2 is FQNNGV. Between the trimmed V and J ends, which lost 1 base and 3 bases, there was a span of 9 bases. The CDR3 has 15 residues. CDR3 in amino acids: CASSLAPGYTGELFF. In DNA form, the CDR3 reads TGTGCCAGCAGCTTAGCCCCCGGGTACACCGGGGAGCTGTTTTTT.

This clonotype has just a few counts. V is TRBV9 and J is TRBJ2-5; TRBD1 matches at 8 bases. The CDR3 contains 18 residues. Trimming removed 0 bases from V and 9 bases from J; junction bases left unmatched: 19. Germline CDR1 and CDR2: SGDLS and YYNGEE. This CDR3 reads CASSVGTGMHQEKGAQYF. The CDR3 bases are TGTGCCAGCAGCGTAGGGACAGGGATGCACCAGGAAAAAGGGGCCCAGTACTTC.

This clonotype was seen a handful of times. The rearrangement links TRBV9 to TRBJ2-5, with 10 bases that match TRBD2. Unmatched junction bases numbered 4, after V lost 4 bases and J lost 1 base. The CDR3 sequence is 15 residues long. Germline V gives CDR1 SGDLS, CDR2 YYNGEE. The CDR3 is CASSPWTSGQETQYF. The CDR3 nucleotides read TGTGCCAGCAGCCCCTGGACTAGCGGCCAAGAGACCCAGTACTTC.

As regards this clonotype: The junction differs from germline at one of its ends, possibly a read error. The chain combines TRBV5-1 with TRBJ2-1; 11 bases are shared with TRBD2. Per the germline V gene, CDR1 is SGHRS and CDR2 is YFSETQ. The CDR3 has 15 amino acids. CDR3 amino acids: CASRRMTSGINEQCF. In nucleotides, the CDR3 is TGCGCCAGCCGGAGGATGACTAGCGGGATCAATGAGCAGTGCTTC. The complete variable domain, with remaining parts taken from reference TRBV5-1 and TRBJ2-1, reads KAGVTQTPRYLIKTRGQQVTLSCSPISGHRSVSWYQQTPGQGLQFLFEYFSETQRNKGNFPGRFSGRQFSNSRSEMNVSTLELGDSALYLCASRRMTSGINEQCFGPGTRLTVL.

This clonotype came up a few times. This could be a read error, since a much larger clone is one nucleotide away. This chain connects TRBV29-1 to TRBJ2-1; 13 nucleotides align to TRBD2. CDR1 and CDR2 from the germline V gene are SQVTM and ANQGSEA. The CDR3 extends over 17 amino acids. The CDR3 protein is CSARLAGGPAPTDEQLF. As DNA, the CDR3 is TGCAGCGCTAGACTAGCGGGAGGCCCAGCACCTACCGATGAGCAGCTCTTC.

The rearrangement links TRBV28 to TRBJ2-7; 8 bases are shared with TRBD1. The V and J ends lost 5 bases and 0 bases, in that order; junction bases with no gene match: 6. The CDR3 length is 15 residues. Germline CDR1 and CDR2: MDHEN and SYDVKM. The CDR3: CASSIRGQSSYEQYF. CDR3 coding DNA: TGTGCCAGCAGTATCAGGGGGCAAAGCTCCTACGAGCAGTACTTC.

This clonotype appeared a few times. This chain uses TRBV19 with TRBJ2-7; 8 bases are a match to TRBD1. The CDR3 covers 14 residues. V gave up 9 bases and J gave up 2 bases; unmatched junction bases: 9. Germline CDR1 reads LNHDA; CDR2 reads SQIVND (reference sequence). This chain's CDR3 is CASRIGQGAYEQYF. The DNA of the CDR3 is TGTGCCAGCCGAATCGGACAGGGTGCCTACGAGCAGTACTTC. The whole variable domain, filled in from reference TRBV19 and TRBJ2-7, reads DGGITQSPKYLFRKEGQNVTLSCEQNLNHDAMYWYRQDPGQGLRLIYYSQIVNDFQKGDIAEGYSVSREKKESFPLTVTSAQKNPTAFYLCASRIGQGAYEQYFGPGTRLTVT.

V is TRBV4-1 and J is TRBJ2-4; no clear D. Germline loops: CDR1 MGHRA, CDR2 YSYEKL. Deletions cut 0 bases from V and 0 bases from J, with 15 bases between. This CDR3 region has 18 residues. CDR3 bases: TGCGCCAGCAGCCAAGATCGTGGCCTATGGTTAGCCAAAAACATTCAGTACTTC. This codes for CASSQDRGLWLAKNIQYF.

This clonotype has a count of ten or more. The rearrangement uses TRBV5-8 and TRBJ1-5, with a possible D match to TRBD1 (5 bases). In germline, CDR1 is SGHTS, CDR2 YDEGEE. V gave up 4 bases and J gave up 0 bases, with 11 bases separating them. CDR3 length equals 15 residues. CDR3 protein: CASSLEDNSNQPQHF. The CDR3 DNA sequence: TGTGCCAGCAGCCTAGAGGACAATAGCAATCAGCCCCAGCATTTT.

There are a few counts of this clonotype. V and J are TRBV20-1 and TRBJ2-7, with a possible D match to TRBD1 (6 bases). The V gene's germline CDR1 is DFQATT and CDR2 SNEGSKA (reference sequence). V lost 1 base to trimming and J lost 0 bases, with 7 bases between them. The CDR3 sequence is 13 residues long. CDR3 loop: CSARGTDSYEQYF. CDR3 in DNA: TGCAGTGCTAGAGGGACAGACTCCTACGAGCAGTACTTC.

This clonotype was found many times. The chain has TRBV7-3 and TRBJ2-2, with unresolved D. There are 14 residues in the CDR3. Germline V gives CDR1 SGHTA, CDR2 FQGTGA. V shed 5 bases and J shed 4 bases, with 11 bases lying between them. The CDR3 sequence is CASSQGSRTGELFF. The CDR3 DNA reads TGTGCCAGCAGCCAAGGGTCACGCACCGGGGAGCTGTTTTTT. The full variable domain, completed using reference TRBV7-3 and TRBJ2-2, is GAGVSQTPSNKVTEKGKYVELRCDPISGHTALYWYRQSLGQGPEFLIYFQGTGAADDSGLPNDRFFAVRPEGSVSTLKIQRTERGDSAVYLCASSQGSRTGELFFGEGSRLTVL.

Only a few counts were recorded for this clonotype. V is TRBV25-1 and J is TRBJ2-3; 9 bases are shared with TRBD2. Germline lookup yields CDR1 MGHDK and CDR2 SYGVNS. The trim removed 3 bases at V and 3 bases at J, leaving 4 bases unmatched. The CDR3 loop spans 15 amino acids. The CDR3 here is CASSDLAGETDTQYF. The CDR3 region has the DNA TGTGCCAGCAGTGATTTAGCGGGAGAAACAGATACGCAGTATTTT.

This clonotype was detected only a few times. This chain joins TRBV10-1 and TRBJ2-7, with no clear D. The CDR3 sequence is 13 residues long. V was trimmed by 3 bases and J by 2 bases, leaving 8 bases between them. Germline V gene data show CDR1 as WNHNN and CDR2 as SYGVQD (reference sequence). The CDR3, as DNA: TGCGCCAGCAGTGAAGGTAGCACCTACGAGCAGTACTTC. Translating gives CASSEGSTYEQYF.